The present TCR beta chain was sequenced within a study of vaccination effects on CD4 cells after COVID-19. V was pared by 1 base and J by 9 bases, with 9 bases of the junction left unmatched. Germline V gene data show CDR1 as SEHNR and CDR2 as FQNEAQ (reference sequence). The CDR3 runs 15 residues. Using viral peptide pools, the ViraFEST assay grew out antigen-specific CD4+ T cells prior to sequencing. The authors isolated CD4+ T cells after roughly 10 days of culture. Recipients of the vaccine had no prior SARS-CoV-2 infection and negative nucleocapsid antibodies. They grew 2 million to 2.5 million PBMC in each well, adding 10 IU/ml IL-2 and around 10 ug/ml peptides. The authors replaced half the medium with IL-2 medium on days 3 and 7. This clone was seen only a few times. Antigen unknown. Sequencing was performed with immunoSEQ multiplex PCR; in TCRdb, only in-frame clones are kept and a portion is missing. Counted here are tens of thousands of clones, under 70% occurring once; the ten biggest clones make up under 15%.

This TCR was sampled from a human donor who received a COVID-19 vaccine. The chain couples TRBV7-9 to TRBJ2-1; 7 nucleotides match TRBD1. Sequencing was performed on CD4+ T cells from PBMCs cultured with HCoV-OC43 spike peptides, taken before COVID-19 vaccination. Described subset: HCoV-OC43 spike overlapping peptide pool stimulation. CDR3 amino acids: CASSLGSRGRSEQFF. In nucleotides, the CDR3 is TGTGCCAGCAGCTTAGGGTCAAGGGGGCGAAGTGAGCAGTTCTTC.